A selection of T cell receptor beta chains follows, all from one sample in a study of T cell responses to AZD1222 COVID-19 vaccine. Sequencing was performed with immunoSEQ multiplex PCR; in TCRdb, only in-frame clones are kept and a portion is missing. The table lists 130,000 or so clones, roughly 93% of them singletons. The sequenced sample was peripheral blood, obtained on day 0 of AZD1222 vaccination. The receptors were gathered from an adult in good health. Each CDR3 is given with its conserved first and last residue. Fields, in order: clone size, D gene, J gene, V gene, CDR3 DNA, CDR3 protein. The D gene is left open where the match is weak. Where a row states a size, it is once, few, many or the class of an expanded clone; other rows omit it.

-,-,TRBJ2-5,TRBV3-1/TRBV3-2,TGTGCCAGCAGCCAAGGAAGGGGGACCCAGTACTTC,CASSQGRGTQYF
-,-,TRBJ2-5,TRBV27,TGTGCCAGCAGAAGAGGGTCAGGCAGAGAGACCCAGTACTTC,CASRRGSGRETQYF
-,-,TRBJ1-4,TRBV25-1,TGTGCCAGCAGTGAATTTGGGAAGGCTAATGAAAAACTGTTTTTT,CASSEFGKANEKLFF
-,-,TRBJ1-4,TRBV28,TGTGCCAGCAGTTTAAGGGGCCCAGCTAGAAAACTGTTTTTT,CASSLRGPARKLFF
-,-,TRBJ1-5,TRBV19,TGTGCCAGTACCGCCAGGGACCGCAGTCCCCAGCATTTT,CASTARDRSPQHF
few,-,TRBJ1-4,TRBV2,TGTGCCAGCAGTGGGTCCCGAGAGGTGACTAATGAAAAACTGTTTTTT,CASSGSREVTNEKLFF
-,TRBD1,TRBJ2-7,TRBV18,TGTGCCAGCTCACTAGACGGACGCAGGGGGCGAGAGCAGTACTTC,CASSLDGRRGREQYF
-,-,TRBJ1-2,TRBV28,TGTGCCAGCAGTTTGTACGGACCCTATGGCTACACCTTC,CASSLYGPYGYTF
-,TRBD2,TRBJ2-1,TRBV4-2,TGTGCCAGCAGCTCACCTCTTTCGGGAGGGTACAATGAGCAGTTCTTC,CASSSPLSGGYNEQFF
-,TRBD2,TRBJ2-1,TRBV5-1,TGCGCCAGCAGCACGAGCGGGAGTTCGTTTGAGCAGTTCTTC,CASSTSGSSFEQFF
-,-,TRBJ1-1,TRBV9,TGTGCCAGCAGCGTAGGACGGACCGCCTCGGGGTACACTGAAGCTTTCTTT,CASSVGRTASGYTEAFF
-,-,TRBJ2-1,TRBV11-2,TGTGCCAGCAGCTTAACCGGGACCTACAATGAGCAGTTCTTC,CASSLTGTYNEQFF
-,-,TRBJ2-7,TRBV7-3,TGTGCCAGCAGCCGGACTCCCCTCTACGAGCAGTACTTC,CASSRTPLYEQYF
-,-,TRBJ1-5,TRBV18,TGTGCCAGCTCACCTGGGTCTCCTCAGCCCCAGCATTTT,CASSPGSPQPQHF